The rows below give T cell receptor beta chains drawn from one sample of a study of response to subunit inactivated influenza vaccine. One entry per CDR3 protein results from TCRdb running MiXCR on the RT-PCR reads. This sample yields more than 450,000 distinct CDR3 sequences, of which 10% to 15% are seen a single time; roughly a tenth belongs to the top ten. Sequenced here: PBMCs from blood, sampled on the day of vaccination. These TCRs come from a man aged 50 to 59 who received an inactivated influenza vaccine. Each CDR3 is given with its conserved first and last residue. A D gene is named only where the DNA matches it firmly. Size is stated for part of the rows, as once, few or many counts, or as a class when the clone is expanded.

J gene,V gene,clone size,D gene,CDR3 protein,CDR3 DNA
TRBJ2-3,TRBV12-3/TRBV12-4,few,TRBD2,CASSSGGALVDTQYF,TGTGCCAGCAGTAGCGGGGGGGCCTTGGTAGATACGCAGTATTTT
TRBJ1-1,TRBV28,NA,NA,CASNLQMGGGTEAFF,TGTGCCAGCAATTTGCAAATGGGGGGGGGCACTGAAGCTTTCTTT
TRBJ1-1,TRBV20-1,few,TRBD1,CSASPRGDSNTEAFF,TGCAGTGCTAGCCCCCGGGGGGACAGTAACACTGAAGCTTTCTTT
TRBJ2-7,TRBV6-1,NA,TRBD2,CASSEYYLAGNRYEQYF,TGTGCCAGCAGTGAATATTATTTAGCGGGAAATCGCTACGAGCAGTACTTC
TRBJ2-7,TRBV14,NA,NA,CASSQVLGGSSYEQYF,TGTGCCAGCAGCCAAGTGCTCGGAGGCAGCTCCTACGAGCAGTACTTC
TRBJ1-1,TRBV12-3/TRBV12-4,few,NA,CASIPAGQMNTEAFF,TGTGCCAGCATACCGGCGGGACAAATGAACACTGAAGCTTTCTTT
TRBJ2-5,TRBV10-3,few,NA,CAISEGPSEGETQYF,TGTGCCATCAGTGAGGGGCCTTCCGAGGGGGAGACCCAGTACTTC
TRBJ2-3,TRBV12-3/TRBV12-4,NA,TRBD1,CASSLNRGSDTQYF,TGTGCCAGCAGTTTAAACAGGGGGTCGGATACGCAGTATTTT
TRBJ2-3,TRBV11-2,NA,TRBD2,CASSSLAGALGTDTQYF,TGTGCCAGCAGCTCCCTAGCGGGAGCGTTGGGTACAGATACGCAGTATTTT
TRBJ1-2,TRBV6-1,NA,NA,CASSETGSIAF,TGTGCCAGCAGTGAAACAGGGTCTATCGCCTTC
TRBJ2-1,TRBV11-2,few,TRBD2,CASSRLAGGLFYNEQFF,TGTGCCAGCAGCCGGTTAGCGGGGGGGCTGTTCTACAATGAGCAGTTCTTC